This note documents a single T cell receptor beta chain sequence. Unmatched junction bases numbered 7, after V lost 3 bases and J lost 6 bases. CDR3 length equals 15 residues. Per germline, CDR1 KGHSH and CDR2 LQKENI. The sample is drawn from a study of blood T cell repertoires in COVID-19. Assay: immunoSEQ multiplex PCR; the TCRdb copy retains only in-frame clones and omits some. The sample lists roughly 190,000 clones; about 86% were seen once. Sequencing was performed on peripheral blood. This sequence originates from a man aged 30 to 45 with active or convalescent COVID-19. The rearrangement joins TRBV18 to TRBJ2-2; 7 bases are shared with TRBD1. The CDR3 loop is CASSPDRDRAGELFF. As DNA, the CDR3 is TGTGCCAGCTCACCCGACAGGGATCGGGCCGGGGAGCTGTTTTTT.